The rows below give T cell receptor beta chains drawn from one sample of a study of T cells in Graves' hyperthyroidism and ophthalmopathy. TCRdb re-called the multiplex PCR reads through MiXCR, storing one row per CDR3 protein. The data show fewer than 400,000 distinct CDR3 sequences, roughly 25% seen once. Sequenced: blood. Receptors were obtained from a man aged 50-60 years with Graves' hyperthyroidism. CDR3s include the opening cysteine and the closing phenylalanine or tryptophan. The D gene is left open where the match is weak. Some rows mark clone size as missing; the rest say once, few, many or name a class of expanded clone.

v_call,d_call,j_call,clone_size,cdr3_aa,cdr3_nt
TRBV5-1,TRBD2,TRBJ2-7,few,CASSKGPGGDYEQYF,TGCGCCAGCAGCAAAGGACCGGGGGGGGACTACGAGCAGTACTTC
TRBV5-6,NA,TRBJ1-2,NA,CASSYTLGSYGYTF,TGTGCCAGCAGCTACACTCTTGGATCCTATGGCTACACCTTC
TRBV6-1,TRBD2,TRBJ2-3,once,CASSTTSGSTDTQSF,TGTGCCAGCAGCACGACTAGCGGTAGCACAGATACGCAGTCTTTT
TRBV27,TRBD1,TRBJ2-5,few,CASSFLMAGGTETQYF,TGTGCCAGCAGTTTCCTCATGGCAGGGGGCACGGAGACCCAGTACTTC
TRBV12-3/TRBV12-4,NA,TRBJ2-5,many,CASSLRRVQETQYF,TGTGCCAGCAGTTTACGAAGGGTCCAAGAGACCCAGTACTTC
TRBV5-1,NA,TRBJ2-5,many,CASSLGLGETQYF,TGCGCCAGCAGCTTGGGGTTAGGGGAGACCCAGTACTTC
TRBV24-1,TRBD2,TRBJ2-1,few,CATSDLSGKYNEQFF,TGTGCCACCAGTGATTTAAGCGGGAAGTACAATGAGCAGTTCTTC
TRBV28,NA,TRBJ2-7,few,CASTSGNYEQYF,TGTGCCAGCACGAGCGGAAACTACGAGCAGTACTTC
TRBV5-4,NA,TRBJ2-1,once,CASSRSGTAYNEQFF,TGTGCCAGCAGCAGGTCCGGGACTGCCTACAATGAGCAGTTCTTC
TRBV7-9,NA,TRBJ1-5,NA,CASSFGGPDQPQHF,TGTGCCAGCAGCTTTGGAGGTCCCGATCAGCCCCAGCATTTT
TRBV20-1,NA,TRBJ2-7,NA,CSAALPGGGSYEQYF,TGCAGTGCTGCACTACCCGGAGGGGGTTCCTACGAGCAGTACTTC
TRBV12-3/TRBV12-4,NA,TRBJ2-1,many,CASTDGGDNEQFF,TGTGCCAGCACCGATGGGGGAGACAATGAGCAGTTCTTC
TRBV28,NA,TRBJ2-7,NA,CASSFSREQYF,TGTGCCAGCAGTTTTTCGCGCGAGCAGTACTTC
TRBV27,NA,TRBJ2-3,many,CASRLERSTDTQYF,TGTGCCAGCAGACTGGAGCGTAGCACAGATACGCAGTATTTT
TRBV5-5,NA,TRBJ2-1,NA,CASSWGTEQFF,TGTGCCAGCAGCTGGGGGACAGAGCAGTTCTTC
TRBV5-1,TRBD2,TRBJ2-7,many,CASSLAGIAGAHYEQYF,TGCGCCAGCAGCTTGGCGGGGATAGCGGGAGCCCACTACGAGCAGTACTTC
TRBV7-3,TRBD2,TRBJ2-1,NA,CASSLSGGGGGYNEQFF,TGTGCCAGCAGCTTAAGTGGTGGCGGGGGTGGCTACAATGAGCAGTTCTTC
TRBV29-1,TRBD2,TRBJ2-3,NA,CSVVSVGGRATDTQYF,TGCAGCGTTGTTTCGGTGGGCGGGAGGGCCACAGATACGCAGTATTTT
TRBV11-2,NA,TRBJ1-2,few,CASSLDVTIDYGYTF,TGTGCCAGCAGCTTAGATGTTACGATTGACTATGGCTACACCTTC
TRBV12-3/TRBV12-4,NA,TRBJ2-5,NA,CASSFRFGQETQYF,TGTGCCAGCAGTTTTCGTTTTGGCCAAGAGACCCAGTACTTC
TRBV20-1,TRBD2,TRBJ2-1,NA,CSARGTSALAINEQFF,TGCAGTGCTAGGGGGACTAGCGCCCTGGCGATCAATGAGCAGTTCTTC
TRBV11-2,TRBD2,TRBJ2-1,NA,CASSKRTSGWNEQFF,TGTGCCAGCAGCAAACGGACTAGCGGGTGGAATGAGCAGTTCTTC
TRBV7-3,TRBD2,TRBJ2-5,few,CASSRNGGTETQYF,TGTGCCAGCAGCCGCAACGGGGGGACCGAGACCCAGTACTTC
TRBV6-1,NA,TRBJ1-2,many,CASNPGAASYGYTF,TGTGCCAGCAATCCGGGGGCAGCGAGCTATGGCTACACCTTC
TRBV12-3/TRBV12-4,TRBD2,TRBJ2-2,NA,CASGRGDTGELFF,TGTGCCAGCGGGAGGGGCGACACCGGGGAGCTGTTTTTT
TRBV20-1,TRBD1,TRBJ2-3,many,CSAEPRGQGSTDTQYF,TGCAGTGCGGAACCCCGGGGACAGGGAAGCACAGATACGCAGTATTTT
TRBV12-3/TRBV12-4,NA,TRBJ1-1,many,CASSLGAHGLNTEAFF,TGTGCCAGCAGTTTAGGGGCTCATGGGCTGAACACTGAAGCTTTCTTT
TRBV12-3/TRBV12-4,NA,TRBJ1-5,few,CASSFEGGQPQHF,TGTGCCAGCAGTTTTGAGGGGGGACAGCCCCAGCATTTT
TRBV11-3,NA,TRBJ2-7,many,CASSPLTSSYEQYF,TGTGCCAGCAGCCCTCTGACTTCCTCCTACGAGCAGTACTTC
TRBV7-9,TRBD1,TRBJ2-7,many,CASSGDRGISAGVYEQYF,TGTGCCAGCAGCGGAGACAGGGGGATATCTGCGGGGGTCTACGAGCAGTACTTC
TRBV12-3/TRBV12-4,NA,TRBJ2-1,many,CASSLGAGRYNEQFF,TGTGCCAGCAGTTTAGGCGCGGGGCGGTACAATGAGCAGTTCTTC